This T cell receptor beta chain was identified during a study of preoperative IRX-2 immunotherapy in early breast cancer. This sample's treatment: preoperative locoregional IRX-2 cytokine immunotherapy. Preoperative locoregional IRX-2 cytokine immunotherapy was tested in the phase Ib source study. The CDR3 contains 13 residues. CDR1 is MRHNA, CDR2 SNTAGT, per germline. Trimming left V 7 bases short and J 0 bases short, with 8 bases between. Sequencing was performed with immunoSEQ multiplex PCR; in TCRdb, only in-frame clones are kept and a portion is missing. The sample holds tens of thousands of clones, 80% to 90% seen once.

This sequence joins TRBV6-4 and TRBJ2-3; D perhaps matches TRBD2 (6 bases). This TCR came from a human donor with breast cancer. Sample: lymph node tissue, taken after IRX-2 immunotherapy. The CDR3 is CASKGGSTDTQYF. The CDR3 region has the DNA TGTGCCAGCAAGGGAGGTAGCACAGATACGCAGTATTTT.